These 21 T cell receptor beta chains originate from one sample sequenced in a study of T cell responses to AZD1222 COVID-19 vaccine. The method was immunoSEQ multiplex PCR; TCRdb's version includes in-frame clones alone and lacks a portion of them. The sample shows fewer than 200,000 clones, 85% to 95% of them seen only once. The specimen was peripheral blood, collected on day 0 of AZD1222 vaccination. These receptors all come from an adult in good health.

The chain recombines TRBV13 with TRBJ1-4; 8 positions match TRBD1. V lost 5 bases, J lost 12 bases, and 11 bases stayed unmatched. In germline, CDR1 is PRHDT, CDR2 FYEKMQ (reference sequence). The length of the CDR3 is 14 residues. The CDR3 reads CASSPGQAPGELFF. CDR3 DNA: TGTGCCAGCAGCCCGGGACAGGCGCCCGGGGAACTGTTTTTT.

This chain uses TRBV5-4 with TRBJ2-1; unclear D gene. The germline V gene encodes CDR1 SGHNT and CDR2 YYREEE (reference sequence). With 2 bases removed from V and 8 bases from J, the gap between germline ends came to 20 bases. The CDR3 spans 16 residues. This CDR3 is CASSLSGQAPWHEQFF. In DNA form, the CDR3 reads TGTGCCAGCAGCTTATCAGGCCAGGCCCCGTGGCATGAGCAGTTCTTC. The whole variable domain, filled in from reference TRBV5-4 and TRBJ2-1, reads ETGVTQSPTHLIKTRGQQVTLRCSSQSGHNTVSWYQQALGQGPQFIFQYYREEENGRGNFPPRFSGLQFPNYSSELNVNALELDDSALYLCASSLSGQAPWHEQFFGPGTRLTVL.

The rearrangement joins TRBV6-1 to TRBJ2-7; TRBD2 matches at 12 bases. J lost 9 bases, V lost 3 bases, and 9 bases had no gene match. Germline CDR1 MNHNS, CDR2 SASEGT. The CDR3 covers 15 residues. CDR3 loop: CASSEGLAGPLGQYF. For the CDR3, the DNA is TGTGCCAGCAGTGAGGGACTAGCGGGCCCCTTAGGGCAGTACTTC.

The CDR3 is CATSGGGKTQYF. The CDR3 DNA sequence: TGTGCCACCTCCGGGGGGGGGAAGACCCAGTACTTC. This chain joins TRBV19 and TRBJ2-5; TRBD2 agrees at 8 bases. CDR1 and CDR2 from the germline V gene are LNHDA and SQIVND (reference sequence). The CDR3 sequence is 12 residues long. V trimming: 10 bases; J trimming: 6 bases; junction bases outside the gene matches: 7.

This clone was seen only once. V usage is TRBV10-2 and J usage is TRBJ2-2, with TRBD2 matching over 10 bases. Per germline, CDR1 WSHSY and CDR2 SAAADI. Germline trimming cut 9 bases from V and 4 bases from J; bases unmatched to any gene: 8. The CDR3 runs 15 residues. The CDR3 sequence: CASSLAGAFTGELFF. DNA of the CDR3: TGCGCCAGTTCCCTAGCGGGGGCCTTCACCGGGGAGCTGTTTTTT.

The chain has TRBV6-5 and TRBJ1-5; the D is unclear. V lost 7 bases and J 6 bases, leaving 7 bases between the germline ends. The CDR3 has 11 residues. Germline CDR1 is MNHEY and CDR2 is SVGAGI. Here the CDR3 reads CASTSSQPQHF. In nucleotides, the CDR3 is TGTGCCAGCACGAGTTCTCAGCCCCAGCATTTT.

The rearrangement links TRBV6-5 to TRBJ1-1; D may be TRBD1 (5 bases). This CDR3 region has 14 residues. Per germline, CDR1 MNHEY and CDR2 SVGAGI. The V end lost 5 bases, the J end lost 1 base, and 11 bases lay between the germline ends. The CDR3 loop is CASSPRGRNTEAFF. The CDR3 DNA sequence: TGTGCCAGCAGTCCACGGGGCAGGAACACTGAAGCTTTCTTT.

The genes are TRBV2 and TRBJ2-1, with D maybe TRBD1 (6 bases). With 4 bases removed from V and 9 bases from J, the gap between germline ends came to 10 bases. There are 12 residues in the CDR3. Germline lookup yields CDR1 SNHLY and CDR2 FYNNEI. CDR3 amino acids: CASSAQGTEQFF. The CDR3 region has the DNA TGTGCCAGCAGTGCCCAGGGGACTGAGCAGTTCTTC.

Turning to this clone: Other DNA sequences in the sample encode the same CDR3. In nucleotides, the CDR3 is TGTGCCAGCAGCCGGACAGGGGACACTGAAGCTTTCTTT. It specifies CASSRTGDTEAFF. The rearrangement joins TRBV9 to TRBJ1-1; 9 bases fit TRBD1. CDR1 and CDR2 from the germline V gene are SGDLS and YYNGEE. This CDR3 has 13 residues. Trimming removed 4 bases from V and 3 bases from J; junction bases left unmatched: 1.

The CDR3 sequence is CASSLSTGQREAFF. As DNA, the CDR3 is TGTGCCAGCAGTTTATCAACTGGACAACGTGAAGCTTTCTTT. The chain employs TRBV28 and TRBJ1-1; D is possibly TRBD1 (5 bases). The germline gives CDR1 MDHEN, CDR2 SYDVKM. The CDR3 has 14 residues. V was cut by 1 base and J by 7 bases, with 13 bases left in between. Based on the CDR3 plus reference TRBV28 and TRBJ1-1, the full variable domain is DVKVTQSSRYLVKRTGEKVFLECVQDMDHENMFWYRQDPGLGLRLIYFSYDVKMKEKGDIPEGYSVSREKKERFSLILESASTNQTSMYLCASSLSTGQREAFFGQGTRLTVV.

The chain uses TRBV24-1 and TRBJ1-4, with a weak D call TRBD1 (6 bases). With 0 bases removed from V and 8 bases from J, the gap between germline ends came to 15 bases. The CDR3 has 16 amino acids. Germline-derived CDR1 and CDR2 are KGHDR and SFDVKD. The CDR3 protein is CATSDLRAGGGEKLFF. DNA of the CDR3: TGTGCCACCAGTGATTTGCGGGCTGGGGGCGGAGAAAAACTGTTTTTT.

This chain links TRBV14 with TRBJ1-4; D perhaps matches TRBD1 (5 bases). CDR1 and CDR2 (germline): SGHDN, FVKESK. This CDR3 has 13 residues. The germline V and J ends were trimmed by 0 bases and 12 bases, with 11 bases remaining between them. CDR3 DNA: TGTGCCAGCAGCCAAGATGGGGCCCATCAACTGTTTTTT. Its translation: CASSQDGAHQLFF.

CDR3 loop: CASSPARTMNTGELFF. The CDR3 region has the DNA TGTGCCAGCAGCCCAGCCAGGACAATGAACACCGGGGAGCTGTTTTTT. This chain uses TRBV7-3 with TRBJ2-2, with a tentative D call TRBD1 (5 bases). V was pared by 5 bases and J by 1 base, with 14 bases between. From germline, CDR1 is SGHTA and CDR2 FQGTGA. CDR3 length: 16 residues.

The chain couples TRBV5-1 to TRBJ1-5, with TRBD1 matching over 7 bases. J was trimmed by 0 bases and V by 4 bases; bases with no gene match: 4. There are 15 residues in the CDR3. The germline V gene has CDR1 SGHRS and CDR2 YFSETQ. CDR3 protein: CASSRTGNSNQPQHF. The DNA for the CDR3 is TGCGCCAGCAGCAGGACAGGAAATAGCAATCAGCCCCAGCATTTT.

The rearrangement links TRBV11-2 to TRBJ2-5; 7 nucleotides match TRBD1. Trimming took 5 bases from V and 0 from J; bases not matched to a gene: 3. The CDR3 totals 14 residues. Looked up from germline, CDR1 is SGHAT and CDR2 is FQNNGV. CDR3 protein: CASSHDRDQETQYF. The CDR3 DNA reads TGTGCCAGCAGCCACGACAGGGACCAAGAGACCCAGTACTTC.

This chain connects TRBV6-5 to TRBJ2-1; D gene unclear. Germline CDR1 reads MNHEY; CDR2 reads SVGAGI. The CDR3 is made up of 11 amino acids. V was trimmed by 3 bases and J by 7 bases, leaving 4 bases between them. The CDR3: CASSYANEQFF. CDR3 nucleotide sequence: TGTGCCAGCAGTTATGCGAATGAGCAGTTCTTC.

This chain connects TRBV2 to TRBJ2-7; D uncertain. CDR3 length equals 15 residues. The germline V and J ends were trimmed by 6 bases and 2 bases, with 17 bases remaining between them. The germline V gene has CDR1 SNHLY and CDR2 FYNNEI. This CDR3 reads CASRPPLGAAYEQYF. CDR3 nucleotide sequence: TGTGCCAGCAGACCCCCCCTGGGTGCCGCCTACGAGCAGTACTTC.

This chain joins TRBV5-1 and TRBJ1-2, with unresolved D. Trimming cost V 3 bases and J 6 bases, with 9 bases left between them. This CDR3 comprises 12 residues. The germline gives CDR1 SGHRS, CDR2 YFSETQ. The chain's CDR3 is CASSSYRHGYTF. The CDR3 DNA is TGCGCCAGCAGCTCTTACAGACATGGCTACACCTTC.

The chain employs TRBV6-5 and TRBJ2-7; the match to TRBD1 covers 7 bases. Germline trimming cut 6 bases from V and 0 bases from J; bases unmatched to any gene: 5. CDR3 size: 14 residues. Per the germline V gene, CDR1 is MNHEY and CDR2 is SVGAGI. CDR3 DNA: TGTGCCAGCAGACTCCGGGACAGCTCCTACGAGCAGTACTTC. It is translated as CASRLRDSSYEQYF.

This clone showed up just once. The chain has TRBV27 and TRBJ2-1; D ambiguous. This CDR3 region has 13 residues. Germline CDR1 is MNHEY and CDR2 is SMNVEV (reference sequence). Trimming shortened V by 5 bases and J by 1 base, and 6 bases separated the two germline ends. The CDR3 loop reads CASSPASYNEQFF. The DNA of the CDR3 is TGTGCCAGCAGTCCTGCTTCCTACAATGAGCAGTTCTTC.

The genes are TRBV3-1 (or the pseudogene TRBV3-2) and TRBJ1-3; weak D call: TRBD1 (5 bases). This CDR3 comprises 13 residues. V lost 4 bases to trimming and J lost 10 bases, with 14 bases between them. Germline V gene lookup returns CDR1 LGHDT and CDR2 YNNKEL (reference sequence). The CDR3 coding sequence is TGTGCCAGCAGCCCCAGGGAAGGAGGGACCATATATTTT. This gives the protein CASSPREGGTIYF.